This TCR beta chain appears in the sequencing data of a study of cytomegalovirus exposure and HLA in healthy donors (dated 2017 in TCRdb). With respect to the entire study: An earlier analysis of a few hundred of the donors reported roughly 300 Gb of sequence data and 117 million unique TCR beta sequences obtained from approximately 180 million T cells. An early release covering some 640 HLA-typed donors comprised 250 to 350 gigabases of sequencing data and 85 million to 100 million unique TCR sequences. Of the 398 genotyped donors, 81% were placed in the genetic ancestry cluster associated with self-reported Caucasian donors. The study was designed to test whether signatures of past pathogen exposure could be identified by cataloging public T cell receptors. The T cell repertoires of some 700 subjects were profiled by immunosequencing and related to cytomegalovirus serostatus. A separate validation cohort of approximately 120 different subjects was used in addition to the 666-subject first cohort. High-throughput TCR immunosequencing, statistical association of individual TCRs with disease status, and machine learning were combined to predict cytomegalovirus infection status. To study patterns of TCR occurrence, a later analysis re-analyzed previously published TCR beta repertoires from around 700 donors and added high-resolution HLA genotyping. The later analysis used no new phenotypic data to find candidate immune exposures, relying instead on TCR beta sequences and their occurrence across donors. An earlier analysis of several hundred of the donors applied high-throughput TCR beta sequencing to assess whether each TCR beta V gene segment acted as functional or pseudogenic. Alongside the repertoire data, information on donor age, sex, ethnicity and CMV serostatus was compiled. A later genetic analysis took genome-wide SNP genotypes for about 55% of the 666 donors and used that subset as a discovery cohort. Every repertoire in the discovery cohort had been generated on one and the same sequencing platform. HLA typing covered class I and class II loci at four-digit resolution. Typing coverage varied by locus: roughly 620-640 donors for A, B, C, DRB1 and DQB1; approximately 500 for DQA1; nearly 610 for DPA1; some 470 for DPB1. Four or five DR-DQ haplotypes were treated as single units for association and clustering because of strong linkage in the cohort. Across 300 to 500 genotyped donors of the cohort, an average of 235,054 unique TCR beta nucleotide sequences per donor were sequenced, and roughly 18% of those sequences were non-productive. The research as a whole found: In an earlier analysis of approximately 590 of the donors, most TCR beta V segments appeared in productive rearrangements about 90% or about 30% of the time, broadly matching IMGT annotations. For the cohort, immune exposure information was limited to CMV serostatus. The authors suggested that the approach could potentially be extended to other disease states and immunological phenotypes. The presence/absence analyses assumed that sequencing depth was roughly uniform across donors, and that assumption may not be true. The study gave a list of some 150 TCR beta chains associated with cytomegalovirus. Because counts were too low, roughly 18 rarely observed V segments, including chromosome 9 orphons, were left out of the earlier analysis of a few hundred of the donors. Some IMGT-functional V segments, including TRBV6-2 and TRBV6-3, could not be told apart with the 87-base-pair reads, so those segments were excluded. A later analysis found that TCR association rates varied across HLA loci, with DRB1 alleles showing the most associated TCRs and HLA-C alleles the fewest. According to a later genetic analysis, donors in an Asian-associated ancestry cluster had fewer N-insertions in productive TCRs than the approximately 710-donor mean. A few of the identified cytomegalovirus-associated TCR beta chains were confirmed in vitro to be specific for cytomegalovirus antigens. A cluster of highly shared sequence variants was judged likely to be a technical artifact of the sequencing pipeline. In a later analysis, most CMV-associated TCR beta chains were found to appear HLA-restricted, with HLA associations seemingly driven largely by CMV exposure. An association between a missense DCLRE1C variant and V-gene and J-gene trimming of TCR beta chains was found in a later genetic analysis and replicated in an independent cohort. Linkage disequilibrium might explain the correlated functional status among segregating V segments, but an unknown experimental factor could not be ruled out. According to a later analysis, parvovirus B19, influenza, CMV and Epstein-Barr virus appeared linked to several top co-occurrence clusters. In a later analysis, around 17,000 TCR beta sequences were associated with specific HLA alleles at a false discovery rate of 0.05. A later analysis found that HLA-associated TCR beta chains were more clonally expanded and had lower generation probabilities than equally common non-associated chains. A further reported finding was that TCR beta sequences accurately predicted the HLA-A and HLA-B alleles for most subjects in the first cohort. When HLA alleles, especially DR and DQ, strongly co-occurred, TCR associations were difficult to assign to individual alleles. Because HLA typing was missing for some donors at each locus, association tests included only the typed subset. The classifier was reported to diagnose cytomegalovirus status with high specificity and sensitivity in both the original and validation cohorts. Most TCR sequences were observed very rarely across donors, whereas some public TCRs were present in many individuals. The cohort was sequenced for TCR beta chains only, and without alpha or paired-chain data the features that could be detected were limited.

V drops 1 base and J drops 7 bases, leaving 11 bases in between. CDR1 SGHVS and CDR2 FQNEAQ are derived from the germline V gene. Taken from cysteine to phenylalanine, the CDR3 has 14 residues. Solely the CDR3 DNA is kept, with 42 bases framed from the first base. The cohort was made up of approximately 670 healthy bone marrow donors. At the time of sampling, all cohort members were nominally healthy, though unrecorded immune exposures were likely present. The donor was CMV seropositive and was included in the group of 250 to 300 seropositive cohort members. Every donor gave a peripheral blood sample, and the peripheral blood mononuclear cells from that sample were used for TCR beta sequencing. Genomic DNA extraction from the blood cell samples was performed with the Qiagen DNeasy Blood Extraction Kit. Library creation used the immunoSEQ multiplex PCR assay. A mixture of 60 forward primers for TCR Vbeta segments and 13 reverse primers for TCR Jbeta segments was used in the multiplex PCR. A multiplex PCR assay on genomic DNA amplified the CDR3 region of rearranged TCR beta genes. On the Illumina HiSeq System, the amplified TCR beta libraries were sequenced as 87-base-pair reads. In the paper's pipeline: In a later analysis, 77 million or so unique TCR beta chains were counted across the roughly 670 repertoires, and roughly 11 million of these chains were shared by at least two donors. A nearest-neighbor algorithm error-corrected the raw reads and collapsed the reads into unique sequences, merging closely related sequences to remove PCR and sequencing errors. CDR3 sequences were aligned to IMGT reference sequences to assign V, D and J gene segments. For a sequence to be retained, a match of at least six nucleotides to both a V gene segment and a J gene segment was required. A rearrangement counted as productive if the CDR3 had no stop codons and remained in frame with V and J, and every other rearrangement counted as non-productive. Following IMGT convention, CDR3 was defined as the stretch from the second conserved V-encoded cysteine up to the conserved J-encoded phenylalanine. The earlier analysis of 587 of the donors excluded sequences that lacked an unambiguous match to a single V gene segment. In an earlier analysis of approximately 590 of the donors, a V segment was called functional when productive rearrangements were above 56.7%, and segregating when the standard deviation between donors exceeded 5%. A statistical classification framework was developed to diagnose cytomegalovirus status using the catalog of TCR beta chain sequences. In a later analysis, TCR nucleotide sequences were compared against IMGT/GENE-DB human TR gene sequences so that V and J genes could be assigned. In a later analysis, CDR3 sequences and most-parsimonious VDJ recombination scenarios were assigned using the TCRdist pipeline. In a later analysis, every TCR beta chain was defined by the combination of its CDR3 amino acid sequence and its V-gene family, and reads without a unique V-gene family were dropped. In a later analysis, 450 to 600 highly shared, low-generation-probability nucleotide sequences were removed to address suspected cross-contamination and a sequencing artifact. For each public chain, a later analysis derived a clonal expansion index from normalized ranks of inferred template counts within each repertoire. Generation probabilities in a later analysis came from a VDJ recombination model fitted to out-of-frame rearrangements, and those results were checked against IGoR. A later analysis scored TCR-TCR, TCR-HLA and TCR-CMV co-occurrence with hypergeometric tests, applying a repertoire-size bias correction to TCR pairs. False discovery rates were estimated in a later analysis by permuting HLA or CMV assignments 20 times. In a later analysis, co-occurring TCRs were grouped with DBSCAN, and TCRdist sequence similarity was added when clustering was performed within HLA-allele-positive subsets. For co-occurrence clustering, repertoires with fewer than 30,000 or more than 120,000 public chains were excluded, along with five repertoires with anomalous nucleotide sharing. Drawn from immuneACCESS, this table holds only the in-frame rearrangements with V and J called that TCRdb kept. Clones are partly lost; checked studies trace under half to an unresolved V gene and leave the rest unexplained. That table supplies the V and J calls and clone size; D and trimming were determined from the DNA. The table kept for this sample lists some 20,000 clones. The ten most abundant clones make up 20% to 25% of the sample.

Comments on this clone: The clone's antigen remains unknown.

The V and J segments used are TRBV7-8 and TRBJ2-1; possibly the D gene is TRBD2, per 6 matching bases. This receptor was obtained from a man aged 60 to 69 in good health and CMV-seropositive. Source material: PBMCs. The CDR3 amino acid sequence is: CASSLVPSANEQFF. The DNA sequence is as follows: TGTGCCAGCAGCTTAGTCCCTAGCGCGAATGAGCAGTTCTTC.